Given below is one T cell receptor (beta chain) in context. Germline CDR1 and CDR2: SGHKS and YYEKEE (reference sequence). V shed 4 bases, J shed 7 bases, and the junction held 8 bases outside the gene matches. The CDR3 covers 14 residues. This sample was taken from a study of blood T cell repertoires in COVID-19. Study summary: Some COVID-19 samples were acute and others convalescent; all came from the United States, Italy and Spain. The cDNA or gDNA used as material had been derived from T cells, B-cell-depleted T cells, or PBMCs.

Original processing notes: Cell counts per sample came from amplifying reference gene primers. The assay was immunoSEQ multiplex PCR, and TCRdb's table has in-frame clones only and misses some. The V and J calls and the clone size are those of that table, but D and trimming were determined from the DNA. The data hold some 510,000 clones, with around nine tenths observed a single time. Donors were grouped by their self-reported clinical history. The sequence derives from a woman in her 40s who had recovered from COVID-19. Sequencing used PBMCs or T cells enriched from blood (not recorded which). This chain uses TRBV5-5 with TRBJ1-5, with 7 positions matching TRBD1. CDR3 nucleotides: TGTGCCAGCAGCGCCGGGACAGTGGGCCAGCCCCAGCATTTT. Residues: CASSAGTVGQPQHF.